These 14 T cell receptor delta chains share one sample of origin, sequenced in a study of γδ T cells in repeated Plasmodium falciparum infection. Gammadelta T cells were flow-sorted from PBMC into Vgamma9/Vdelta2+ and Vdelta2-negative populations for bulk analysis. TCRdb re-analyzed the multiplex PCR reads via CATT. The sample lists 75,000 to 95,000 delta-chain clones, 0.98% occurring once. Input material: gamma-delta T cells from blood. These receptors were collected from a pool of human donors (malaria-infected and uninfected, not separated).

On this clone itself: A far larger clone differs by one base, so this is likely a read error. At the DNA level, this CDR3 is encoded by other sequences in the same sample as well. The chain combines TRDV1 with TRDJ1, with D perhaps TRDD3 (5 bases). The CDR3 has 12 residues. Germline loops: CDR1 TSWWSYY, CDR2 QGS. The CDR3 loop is CALGESRGKLIF. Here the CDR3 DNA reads TGTGCACTTGGGGAATCCAGGGGTAAACTCATCTTT.

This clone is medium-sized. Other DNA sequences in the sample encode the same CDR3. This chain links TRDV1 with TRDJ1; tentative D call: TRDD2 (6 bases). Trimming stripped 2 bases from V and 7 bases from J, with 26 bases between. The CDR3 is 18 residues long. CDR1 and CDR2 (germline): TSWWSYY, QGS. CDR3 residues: CALGEAFFLDGRGGKLIF. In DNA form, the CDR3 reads TGTGCTCTTGGGGAAGCCTTCTTCCTCGACGGGAGAGGGGGTAAACTCATCTTT.

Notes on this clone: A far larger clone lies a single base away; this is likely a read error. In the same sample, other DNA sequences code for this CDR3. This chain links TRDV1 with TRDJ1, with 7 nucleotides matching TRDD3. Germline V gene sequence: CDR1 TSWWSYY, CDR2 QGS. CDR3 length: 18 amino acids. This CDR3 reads CALGELTGSGYGADKLIF. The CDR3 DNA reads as TGTGCTCTTGGGGAACTAACGGGTTCAGGATACGGAGCCGATAAACTCATCTTC.

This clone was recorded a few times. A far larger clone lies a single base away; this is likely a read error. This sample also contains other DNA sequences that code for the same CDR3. The CDR3 spells CALGELVPSYKLASTGGYALTLIF. CDR3 coding DNA: TGTGCTCTTGGGGAGCTAGTCCCTAGCTATAAGCTAGCATCGACTGGGGGATACGCTTTAACACTCATCTTT. This chain joins TRDV1 and TRDJ1; 13 bases align to TRDD3. The J gene was missing in TCRdb and was found by matching the end of the DNA to germline. The CDR3 is 24 amino acids. Losses at the gene ends were 3 bases for V and 10 bases for J; bases not matched to a gene: 35. The germline CDR1 and CDR2 sequences are TSWWSYY and QGS.

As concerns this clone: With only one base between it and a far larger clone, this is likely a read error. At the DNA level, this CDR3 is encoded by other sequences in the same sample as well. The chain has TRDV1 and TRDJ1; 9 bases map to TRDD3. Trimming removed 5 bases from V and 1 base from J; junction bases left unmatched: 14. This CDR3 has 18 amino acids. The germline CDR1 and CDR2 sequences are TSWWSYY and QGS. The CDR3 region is CALGLLRLGDTITDKLIF. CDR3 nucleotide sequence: TGTGCTCTTGGGCTCCTACGGCTAGGGGATACGATCACCGATAAACTCATCTTT.

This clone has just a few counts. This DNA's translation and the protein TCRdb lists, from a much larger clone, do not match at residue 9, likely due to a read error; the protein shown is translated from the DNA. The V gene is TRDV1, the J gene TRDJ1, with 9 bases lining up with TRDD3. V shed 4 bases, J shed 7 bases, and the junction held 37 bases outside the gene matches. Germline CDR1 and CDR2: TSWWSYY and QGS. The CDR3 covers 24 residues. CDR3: CALGGPGSATTGALGESRFGKLIF. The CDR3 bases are TGTGCTCTTGGGGGCCCTGGGAGTGCGACGACCGGGGCACTGGGGGAGAGTCGGTTCGGTAAACTCATCTTT.

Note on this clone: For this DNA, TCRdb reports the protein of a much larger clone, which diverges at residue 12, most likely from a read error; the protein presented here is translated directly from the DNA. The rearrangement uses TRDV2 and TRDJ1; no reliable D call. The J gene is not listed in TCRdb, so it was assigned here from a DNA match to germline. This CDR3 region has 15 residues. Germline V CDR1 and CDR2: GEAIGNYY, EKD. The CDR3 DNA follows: TGTGCCTGTGACACCATCAGTTCACCTCCCGATGAACTCATCTTT. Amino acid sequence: CACDTISSPPDELIF.

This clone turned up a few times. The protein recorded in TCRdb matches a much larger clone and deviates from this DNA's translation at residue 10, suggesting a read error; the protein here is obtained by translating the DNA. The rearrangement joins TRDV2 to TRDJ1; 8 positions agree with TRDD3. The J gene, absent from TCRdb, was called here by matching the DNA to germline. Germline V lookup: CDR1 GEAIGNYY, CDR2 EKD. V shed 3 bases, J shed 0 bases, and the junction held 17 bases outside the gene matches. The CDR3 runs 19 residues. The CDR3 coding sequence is TGTGCCTGTGACCCTCTAGTACTGGGGGGTACCCGGTACACCGATAAACTCATCTTT. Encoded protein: CACDPLVLGGTRYTDKLIF.

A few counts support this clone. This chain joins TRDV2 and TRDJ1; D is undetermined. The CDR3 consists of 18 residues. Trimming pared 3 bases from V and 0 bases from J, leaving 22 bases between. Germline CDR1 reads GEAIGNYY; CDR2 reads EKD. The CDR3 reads CACDSRCHTPPYTDKLIF. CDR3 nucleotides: TGTGCCTGTGACTCCCGTTGTCATACCCCTCCGTACACCGATAAACTCATCTTT.

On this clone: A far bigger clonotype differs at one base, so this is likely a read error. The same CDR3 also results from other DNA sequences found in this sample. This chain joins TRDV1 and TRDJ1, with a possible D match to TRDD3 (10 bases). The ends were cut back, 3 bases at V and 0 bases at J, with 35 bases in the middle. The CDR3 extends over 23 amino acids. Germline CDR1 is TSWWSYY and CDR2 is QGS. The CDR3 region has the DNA TGTGCTCTTGGGGATCTCCCTTCCTACCTGGGGGATATAGCCCACGCGTACACCGATAAACTCATCTTT. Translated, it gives CALGDLPSYLGDIAHAYTDKLIF.

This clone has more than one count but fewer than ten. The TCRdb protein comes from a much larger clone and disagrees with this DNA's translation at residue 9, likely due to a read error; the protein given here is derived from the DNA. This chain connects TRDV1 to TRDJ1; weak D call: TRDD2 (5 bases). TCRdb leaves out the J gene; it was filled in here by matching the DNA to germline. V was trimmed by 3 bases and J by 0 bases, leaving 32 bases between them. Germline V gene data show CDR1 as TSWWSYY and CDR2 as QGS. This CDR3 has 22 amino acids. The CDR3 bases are TGTGCTCTTGGGGATGCTCTTCCCACGAAAAATCGGTACCCCCAGTACACCGATAAACTCATCTTT. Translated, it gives CALGDALPTKNRYPQYTDKLIF.

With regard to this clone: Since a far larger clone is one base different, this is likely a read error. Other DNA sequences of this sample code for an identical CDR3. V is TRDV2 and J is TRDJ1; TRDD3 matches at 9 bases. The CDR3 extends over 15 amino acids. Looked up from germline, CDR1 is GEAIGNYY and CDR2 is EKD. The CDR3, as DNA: TGTGCCTGTGACGACCTGGTGGGGGATAACGATAAGCTCATCTTT. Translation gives CACDDLVGDNDKLIF.

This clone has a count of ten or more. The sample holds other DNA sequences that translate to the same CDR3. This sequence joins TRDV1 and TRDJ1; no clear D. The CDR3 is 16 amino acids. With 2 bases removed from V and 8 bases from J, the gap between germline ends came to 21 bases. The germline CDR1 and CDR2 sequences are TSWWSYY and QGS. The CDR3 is CALGEKFQRDGGKLIF. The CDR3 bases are TGTGCTCTTGGGGAAAAGTTTCAACGGGACGGTGGGAAACTCATCTTT.

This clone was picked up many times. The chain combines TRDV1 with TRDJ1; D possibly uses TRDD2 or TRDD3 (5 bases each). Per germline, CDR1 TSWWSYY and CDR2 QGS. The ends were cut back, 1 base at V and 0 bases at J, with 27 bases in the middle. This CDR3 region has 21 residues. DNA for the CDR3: TGTGCTCTTGGGGAACGTCCCTACCGGATAGGCGTACTTGCGTACACCGATAAACTCATCTTT. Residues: CALGERPYRIGVLAYTDKLIF.